These 17 T cell receptor beta chains were all obtained from the same sample, sequenced in a study of shared clonotypes between healthy human individuals. Terminally differentiated effector memory CD45RA+ cells were left out of the naive CD8 fraction, which was CD45RO-negative and positively selected for CCR7. TCRdb's copy holds only in-frame clones and misses some; the assay was immunoSEQ multiplex PCR. The repertoire holds around 600,000 clones, with roughly 95% as singletons. The sample consisted of naive CD8+ T cells sorted from blood. Receptors were obtained from a young woman in good health.

The V and J genes are TRBV5-1 and TRBJ1-1; D is unclear. The CDR3 is 14 residues long. V lost 3 bases and J 3 bases, leaving 12 bases between the germline ends. The germline CDR1 and CDR2 sequences are SGHRS and YFSETQ. The CDR3 sequence: CASSWTAGDTEAFF. The CDR3 DNA reads as TGCGCCAGCAGCTGGACGGCCGGGGACACTGAAGCTTTCTTT.

This clone was recorded only once. The rearrangement joins TRBV5-1 to TRBJ2-2, with D possibly being TRBD2 (6 bases). The CDR3 is 15 amino acids. Germline values: CDR1 SGHRS, CDR2 YFSETQ. Trimming removed 7 bases from V and 0 bases from J, with 13 bases in between. The chain's CDR3 is CASGGAPSNTGELFF. In DNA, the CDR3 is TGCGCCAGCGGAGGGGCCCCCTCGAACACCGGGGAGCTGTTTTTT.

V gene TRBV28 combines with J gene TRBJ1-5, with D hard to call. Germline values: CDR1 MDHEN, CDR2 SYDVKM. Between the trimmed V and J ends, which lost 6 bases and 2 bases, there was a span of 14 bases. CDR3 length equals 15 residues. CDR3: CASSLFDLGNQPQHF. DNA for the CDR3: TGTGCCAGCAGCCTATTCGATCTGGGCAATCAGCCCCAGCATTTT.

This clone has a single count. The chain combines TRBV19 with TRBJ2-7; D is possibly TRBD2 (5 bases). The CDR3 sequence is 14 residues long. The germline V gene encodes CDR1 LNHDA and CDR2 SQIVND (reference sequence). V gave up 5 bases and J gave up 0 bases, with 11 bases separating them. The DNA of the CDR3 is TGTGCCAGTAGTGCGAGGGAGCCCTCCTACGAGCAGTACTTC. It yields the protein CASSAREPSYEQYF.

In this sample, this clone turned up once. The chain recombines TRBV7-3 with TRBJ2-7, with D perhaps TRBD2 (5 bases). Germline values: CDR1 SGHTA, CDR2 FQGTGA. This CDR3 has 15 amino acids. V dropped 5 bases and J dropped 4 bases, with 18 bases sitting between them. CDR3 sequence reads: CASSPSGGERYEQYF. The CDR3 bases are TGTGCCAGCAGCCCAAGTGGTGGGGAGAGATACGAGCAGTACTTC.

The V call is TRBV28, the J call TRBJ2-7, with 8 bases lining up with TRBD1. J was trimmed by 9 bases and V by 6 bases; bases with no gene match: 7. Germline CDR1 and CDR2: MDHEN and SYDVKM. The CDR3 runs 12 residues. The CDR3 DNA reads TGTGCCAGCAGATTCGGGACAGGTGCGCAGTACTTC. This sequence encodes CASRFGTGAQYF.

This clone was observed once. The chain employs TRBV11-2 and TRBJ2-7; 10 bases are a match to TRBD2. The CDR3 runs 16 residues. Germline V lookup: CDR1 SGHAT, CDR2 FQNNGV. V lost 5 bases, J lost 4 bases, and 11 bases stayed unmatched. The CDR3 sequence is CASSAPLAGVIYEQYF. CDR3 DNA sequence: TGTGCCAGCAGCGCCCCCCTAGCGGGAGTGATTTACGAGCAGTACTTC.

This chain links TRBV27 with TRBJ2-1; perhaps TRBD2 as D (5 bases). Germline CDR1 MNHEY, CDR2 SMNVEV (reference sequence). Trimming took off 5 bases at V and 5 bases at J, with 22 bases between the two ends. The CDR3 sequence is 17 residues long. CDR3 nucleotides: TGTGCCAGCAGTCTTCAAGGGTGGCGGACTCTGGACAATGAGCAGTTCTTC. This translates into CASSLQGWRTLDNEQFF.

A word on this clone: This sample also contains other DNA sequences that code for the same CDR3. This chain links TRBV4-1 with TRBJ1-1; D not resolved. With 3 bases removed from V and 5 bases from J, the gap between germline ends came to 10 bases. The CDR3 is 13 amino acids. The germline gives CDR1 MGHRA, CDR2 YSYEKL. CDR3 sequence reads: CASSHRVGTEAFF. CDR3 sequence (DNA): TGCGCCAGCAGCCATAGGGTGGGGACTGAAGCTTTCTTT.

CDR3 DNA: TGTGCCAGCAGCGGGACTATCCCCTACGAGCAGTACTTC. It encodes CASSGTIPYEQYF. The rearrangement links TRBV5-6 to TRBJ2-7, with 7 bases that match TRBD2. With V trimmed by 4 bases and J by 2 bases, 3 bases remained unmatched. Looked up from germline, CDR1 is SGHDT and CDR2 is YYEEEE. CDR3 length: 13 amino acids.

This clone was seen a handful of times. The rearrangement uses TRBV5-1 and TRBJ1-2; no clear D. Germline CDR1 SGHRS, CDR2 YFSETQ. CDR3 size: 9 residues. The germline V and J ends were trimmed by 6 bases and 6 bases, with 3 bases remaining between them. The CDR3 loop reads CASIHGYTF. The CDR3 nucleotides read TGCGCCAGCATCCATGGCTACACCTTC.

This chain joins TRBV2 and TRBJ2-5; TRBD1 matches at 10 bases. Germline V gene lookup returns CDR1 SNHLY and CDR2 FYNNEI. V dropped 8 bases and J dropped 4; count of bases not matched to a gene: 7. CDR3 length: 14 amino acids. The CDR3 loop is CASGRQGAGETQYF. CDR3 in DNA: TGTGCCAGCGGCCGACAGGGGGCCGGAGAGACCCAGTACTTC.

The chain uses TRBV11-2 and TRBJ2-7; possible D gene TRBD2, 5 bases. This CDR3 spans 14 amino acids. Trimming cost V 5 bases and J 8 bases, with 19 bases left between them. Germline loops: CDR1 SGHAT, CDR2 FQNNGV. The CDR3 bases are TGTGCCAGCAGCCCTAGACGGGGTGAGGGTAAGCAGTACTTC. Translating gives CASSPRRGEGKQYF.

The chain uses TRBV11-1 and TRBJ1-3; D unresolved. V shed 5 bases and J shed 0 bases, with 11 bases lying between them. The CDR3 runs to 15 residues. Looked up from germline, CDR1 is SGHAT and CDR2 is FQDESV (reference sequence). CDR3 bases: TGTGCCAGCAGCCCCGGACGGTACTCTGGAAACACCATATATTTT. Protein: CASSPGRYSGNTIYF.

This clone was seen once. The chain links TRBV27 to TRBJ2-5; TRBD2 agrees at 15 bases. Losses at the gene ends were 5 bases for V and 5 bases for J; bases not matched to a gene: 3. The germline V gene encodes CDR1 MNHEY and CDR2 SMNVEV (reference sequence). The CDR3 covers 15 residues. The CDR3 region is CASSVGTSGRETQYF. The CDR3 region has the DNA TGTGCCAGCAGTGTAGGGACTAGCGGGAGGGAGACCCAGTACTTC.

The genes are TRBV7-8 and TRBJ2-3; 10 bases line up with TRBD2. Trimming removed 5 bases from V and 0 bases from J; junction bases left unmatched: 5. CDR1 is SGHVS, CDR2 FQNEAQ, per germline. The CDR3 consists of 16 residues. The CDR3: CASSGRLAGSTDTQYF. CDR3 in DNA: TGTGCCAGCAGCGGGAGACTAGCGGGTAGCACAGATACGCAGTATTTT.

The J gene is TRBJ2-5, the V gene TRBV28; D is possibly TRBD1 (6 bases). Germline V gene lookup returns CDR1 MDHEN and CDR2 SYDVKM. This CDR3 region has 12 residues. V was pared by 8 bases and J by 4 bases, with 11 bases between. In DNA, the CDR3 is TGTGCCAGCCGGCGCAGGGGAGAGACCCAGTACTTC. It specifies CASRRRGETQYF. The variable domain in full, completed from reference TRBV28 and TRBJ2-5, reads DVKVTQSSRYLVKRTGEKVFLECVQDMDHENMFWYRQDPGLGLRLIYFSYDVKMKEKGDIPEGYSVSREKKERFSLILESASTNQTSMYLCASRRRGETQYFGPGTRLLVL.